These T cell receptor beta chains were read from a single sample in a study of cytomegalovirus exposure and HLA in healthy donors. The assay was immunoSEQ multiplex PCR, and TCRdb's table has in-frame clones only and misses some. Here the sample spans 150,000 to 200,000 clones, nearly 80% being singletons. The sequenced material came from PBMCs. The receptors here all came from a woman in her thirties in good health and CMV-seropositive. The CDR3 runs from the conserved cysteine through the conserved F or W. The D gene is left open where the match is weak. Rows give clone size only sometimes, using once, few, many, or a class for an expanded clone.

.,.,TRBV19,TRBJ2-2,CASIATGNTGELFF,TGTGCCAGTATCGCGACAGGGAACACCGGGGAGCTGTTTTTT
.,.,TRBV11-2,TRBJ2-5,CASSSQETQYF,TGTGCCAGCAGCTCACAAGAGACCCAGTACTTC
TRBD1,.,TRBV29-1,TRBJ2-2,CSAFGTGHTGELFF,TGCAGCGCCTTCGGGACAGGGCACACCGGGGAGCTGTTTTTT
TRBD2,.,TRBV5-6,TRBJ2-7,CASSSKLLAGGVEQYF,TGTGCCAGCAGCTCAAAACTACTAGCGGGAGGGGTCGAGCAGTACTTC
TRBD2,.,TRBV6-5,TRBJ2-7,CASSKSLAGRYEQYF,TGTGCCAGCAGCAAGTCACTAGCGGGGCGCTACGAGCAGTACTTC
.,.,TRBV28,TRBJ1-4,CASRVEGVGEKLFF,TGTGCCAGCAGAGTAGAAGGGGTCGGTGAAAAACTGTTTTTT
.,.,TRBV5-1,TRBJ2-7,CASSLQGLAYEQYF,TGCGCCAGCAGCTTACAGGGTTTGGCCTACGAGCAGTACTTC
.,.,TRBV7-2,TRBJ2-7,CASTRGGPPYEQYF,TGTGCCAGCACCCGCGGGGGCCCTCCCTACGAGCAGTACTTC
TRBD2,.,TRBV28,TRBJ2-1,CASLRTGGPDEQFF,TGTGCCAGCCTCCGTACGGGAGGGCCGGATGAGCAGTTCTTC
.,.,TRBV29-1,TRBJ2-1,CSGAGKYNEQFF,TGCAGTGGCGCAGGAAAATACAATGAGCAGTTCTTC
.,.,TRBV28,TRBJ1-1,CASSLDRREAFF,TGTGCCAGCAGTCTTGACAGGAGAGAAGCTTTCTTT
.,few,TRBV5-5,TRBJ1-2,CASNYQEAVNYGYTF,TGTGCCAGCAACTACCAGGAGGCGGTCAACTATGGCTACACCTTC
.,.,TRBV19,TRBJ1-1,CASSQGIWGANTEAFF,TGTGCCAGTAGTCAGGGGATCTGGGGCGCGAACACTGAAGCTTTCTTT
TRBD1,.,TRBV25-1,TRBJ2-7,CASSGSGQGRSYEQYF,TGTGCCAGCAGTGGATCCGGACAGGGAAGGTCCTACGAGCAGTACTTC
.,once,TRBV10-3,TRBJ2-7,CATGRGGHEQYF,TGTGCCACAGGGCGCGGGGGCCACGAGCAGTACTTC
.,.,TRBV6-1,TRBJ2-7,CASSAGSYEQYF,TGTGCCAGCAGTGCAGGGTCTTACGAGCAGTACTTC
TRBD1,.,TRBV19,TRBJ1-4,CASSITDRGEKLFF,TGTGCCAGTAGTATAACGGACAGGGGTGAAAAACTGTTTTTT
.,.,TRBV7-8,TRBJ2-3,CASSLSAHTDTQYF,TGTGCCAGCAGCTTAAGCGCACACACAGATACGCAGTATTTT
.,.,TRBV7-8,TRBJ2-1,CASSFGARDEQFF,TGTGCCAGCAGCTTTGGGGCTAGGGATGAGCAGTTCTTC
.,.,TRBV7-3,TRBJ1-6,CASSLVQGPYNSPLHF,TGTGCCAGCAGCTTAGTCCAGGGGCCCTATAATTCACCCCTCCACTTT
.,.,TRBV10-3,TRBJ2-7,CAISNRDTYEQYF,TGTGCCATCAGTAACCGGGACACCTACGAGCAGTACTTC
.,.,TRBV7-9,TRBJ1-1,CASTQGWSDGAFF,TGTGCCAGCACCCAGGGCTGGTCGGACGGAGCTTTCTTT
.,.,TRBV19,TRBJ1-5,CASSIFSDQPQHF,TGTGCCAGTAGTATCTTTTCGGATCAGCCCCAGCATTTT
.,.,TRBV6-1,TRBJ1-5,CASSEWAGEGNQPQHF,TGTGCCAGCAGTGAATGGGCAGGGGAAGGCAATCAGCCCCAGCATTTT
.,.,TRBV7-9,TRBJ1-1,CASSSRGNEAGTEAFF,TGTGCCAGCAGCTCCAGAGGGAATGAAGCCGGCACTGAAGCTTTCTTT
TRBD2,.,TRBV2,TRBJ2-2,CATVLAANTGELFF,TGTGCCACCGTGCTAGCGGCGAACACCGGGGAGCTGTTTTTT
.,.,TRBV7-9,TRBJ2-7,CASSFPGTYEQYF,TGTGCCAGCAGCTTCCCAGGGACCTACGAGCAGTACTTC
.,.,TRBV15,TRBJ1-2,CATSRDGVSYGYTF,TGTGCCACCAGCAGAGATGGAGTGTCCTATGGCTACACCTTC
TRBD2,once,TRBV5-6,TRBJ2-7,CASSPSHGGVFEQYF,TGTGCCAGCAGCCCCTCCCACGGGGGGGTTTTCGAGCAGTACTTC
TRBD2,.,TRBV15,TRBJ2-7,CATSRGLAGRYEQYF,TGTGCCACCAGCAGGGGACTAGCGGGTCGGTACGAGCAGTACTTC
TRBD2,.,TRBV4-3,TRBJ2-1,CASSQDFSGTSNEQFF,TGCGCCAGCAGCCAAGATTTCTCCGGGACTAGCAATGAGCAGTTCTTC
TRBD1,.,TRBV5-1,TRBJ1-1,CASSSSGQGCWAFF,TGCGCCAGCAGCTCTTCCGGACAGGGTTGTTGGGCTTTCTTT
.,.,TRBV6-5,TRBJ1-2,CASSYSGDSSGYTF,TGTGCCAGCAGTTACTCCGGGGATTCAAGTGGCTACACCTTC
TRBD1,.,TRBV2,TRBJ1-2,CASSWGGTGDLLYGYTF,TGTGCCAGCAGTTGGGGGGGGACAGGGGACCTCCTCTATGGCTACACCTTC
.,.,TRBV29-1,TRBJ2-5,CSVRGNRETQYF,TGCAGCGTAAGGGGAAACCGCGAGACCCAGTACTTC
TRBD1,.,TRBV28,TRBJ1-4,CASRRRSRDRREKLFF,TGTGCCAGCAGACGACGCAGCCGGGACAGAAGGGAAAAACTGTTTTTT
TRBD2,.,TRBV18,TRBJ2-3,CASSPTLLWGLAGVGDTQYF,TGTGCCAGCTCACCCACCCTCCTTTGGGGACTAGCGGGAGTTGGAGATACGCAGTATTTT
.,once,TRBV7-2,TRBJ2-3,CASSFRLSTDTQYF,TGTGCCAGCAGCTTCCGACTCAGCACAGATACGCAGTATTTT
.,few,TRBV6-1,TRBJ1-5,CASSDRGNQPQHF,TGTGCCAGCAGTGACAGGGGCAATCAGCCCCAGCATTTT
.,.,TRBV10-3,TRBJ2-7,CAISPGSSYEQYF,TGTGCCATCAGCCCCGGGTCCTCCTACGAGCAGTACTTC
TRBD1,once,TRBV7-9,TRBJ1-1,CASSLYQGTAWALEAFF,TGTGCCAGCAGCTTATATCAGGGGACAGCGTGGGCCTTAGAAGCTTTCTTT
TRBD2,.,TRBV19,TRBJ2-7,CASRGLAGAGEQYF,TGTGCCAGTCGGGGACTAGCGGGAGCCGGGGAGCAGTACTTC
TRBD2,.,TRBV7-9,TRBJ2-7,CSSSTPGLAGQGGWEQYF,TGTTCCAGCAGCACCCCGGGACTAGCGGGACAAGGGGGGTGGGAGCAGTACTTC
.,.,TRBV4-1,TRBJ1-2,CASSHPTRGRGGYTF,TGCGCCAGCAGCCACCCTACTCGGGGTCGGGGGGGCTACACCTTC
.,.,TRBV6-6,TRBJ2-7,CASSNTGTSIEQYF,TGTGCCAGCAGTAACACCGGGACTTCCATCGAGCAGTACTTC
TRBD2,.,TRBV5-1,TRBJ2-7,CASSWASGRANEQYF,TGCGCCAGCAGCTGGGCTAGCGGGAGGGCCAACGAGCAGTACTTC
.,.,TRBV6-6,TRBJ1-5,CASRKGGEGQPQHF,TGTGCCAGCAGGAAAGGAGGGGAAGGGCAGCCCCAGCATTTT
.,few,TRBV5-6,TRBJ2-4,CASSQGHQNIQYF,TGTGCCAGCAGCCAGGGACACCAAAACATTCAGTACTTC
.,few,TRBV7-7,TRBJ1-4,CASSFRQGEKLFF,TGTGCTAGCAGCTTCCGCCAGGGTGAAAAACTGTTTTTT
.,.,TRBV6-5,TRBJ1-6,CASSRPGTTLHF,TGTGCCAGCAGCCGACCGGGAACCACCCTCCACTTT
TRBD1,.,TRBV27,TRBJ2-7,CASSSRTGGYRSSYEQYF,TGTGCCAGCAGTTCTAGGACAGGGGGCTACCGAAGCTCCTACGAGCAGTACTTC
TRBD2,.,TRBV15,TRBJ2-4,CATSRDRSGGQNIQYF,TGTGCCACCAGCAGAGACCGTAGCGGGGGCCAAAACATTCAGTACTTC
TRBD1,few,TRBV2,TRBJ1-1,CASRNGQGFTEAFF,TGTGCCAGCAGAAATGGACAGGGGTTCACTGAAGCTTTCTTT
.,once,TRBV4-1,TRBJ1-1,CASSQAGGAQNTEAFF,TGCGCCAGCAGCCAGGCGGGGGGGGCCCAGAACACTGAAGCTTTCTTT
.,.,TRBV5-1,TRBJ2-1,CASSLEAGRQQFF,TGCGCCAGCAGCTTGGAGGCGGGGAGGCAGCAGTTCTTC
TRBD1,.,TRBV6-5,TRBJ2-7,CASSSGTGSLSYEQYF,TGTGCCAGCAGTTCAGGGACAGGGTCGTTAAGCTACGAGCAGTACTTC
TRBD1,.,TRBV4-1,TRBJ1-5,CASSQSTGASNQPQHF,TGCGCCAGCAGCCAGTCGACAGGGGCTAGCAATCAGCCCCAGCATTTT
TRBD1,.,TRBV6-5,TRBJ2-1,CASRRDSPTLNEQFF,TGTGCCAGCCGCCGGGACAGCCCAACACTTAATGAGCAGTTCTTC
.,.,TRBV10-2,TRBJ2-1,CASSLVNEQFF,TGCGCCAGCAGCCTAGTCAATGAGCAGTTCTTC
.,few,TRBV28,TRBJ1-1,CASSLPGENTEAFF,TGTGCCAGCAGTTTACCCGGGGAGAACACTGAAGCTTTCTTT